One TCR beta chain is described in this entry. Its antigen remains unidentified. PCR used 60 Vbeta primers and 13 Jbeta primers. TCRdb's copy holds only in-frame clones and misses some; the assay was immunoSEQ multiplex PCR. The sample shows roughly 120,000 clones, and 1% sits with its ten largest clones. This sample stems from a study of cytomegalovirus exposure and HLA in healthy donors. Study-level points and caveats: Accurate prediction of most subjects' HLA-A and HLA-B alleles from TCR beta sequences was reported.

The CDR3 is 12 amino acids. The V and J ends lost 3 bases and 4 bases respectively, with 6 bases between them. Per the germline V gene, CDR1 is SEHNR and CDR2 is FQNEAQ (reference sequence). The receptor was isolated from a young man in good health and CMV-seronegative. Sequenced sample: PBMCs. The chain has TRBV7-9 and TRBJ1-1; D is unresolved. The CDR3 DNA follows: TGTGCCAGCAGCTTTCTCGGCACTGAAGCTTTCTTT. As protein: CASSFLGTEAFF.